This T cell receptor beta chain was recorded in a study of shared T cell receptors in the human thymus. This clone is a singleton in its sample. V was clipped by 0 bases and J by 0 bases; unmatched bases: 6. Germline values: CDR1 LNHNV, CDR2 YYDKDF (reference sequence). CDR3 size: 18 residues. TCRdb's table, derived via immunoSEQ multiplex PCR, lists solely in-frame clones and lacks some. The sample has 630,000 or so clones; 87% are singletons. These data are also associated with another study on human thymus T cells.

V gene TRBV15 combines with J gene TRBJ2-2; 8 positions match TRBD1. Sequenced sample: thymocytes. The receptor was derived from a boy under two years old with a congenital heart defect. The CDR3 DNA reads TGTGCCACCAGCAGAGAGGAGGACAGGGCTCCGAACACCGGGGAGCTGTTTTTT. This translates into CATSREEDRAPNTGELFF.